Each of the 15 T cell receptor beta chains below was sequenced from the same sample in a study of T cell changes during pregnancy in multiple sclerosis. The assay was immunoSEQ multiplex PCR, and TCRdb's table has in-frame clones only and misses some. The profile covers about 52,000 clones, with 92% appearing a single time and more than 0.15% taken by the ten largest. The specimen was CD4+ T cells from peripheral blood mononuclear cells, collected after pregnancy. The receptors here all came from a female donor in good health, enrolled as a control in a pregnancy study.

The rearrangement joins TRBV7-3 to TRBJ2-3, with 8 bases matching TRBD1. Germline loops: CDR1 SGHTA, CDR2 FQGTGA. The CDR3 is 14 amino acids. V trimming: 4 bases; J trimming: 4 bases; junction bases outside the gene matches: 4. The CDR3 nucleotides read TGTGCCAGCAGCTCCTCGGGACAGGCAGATACGCAGTATTTT. Translation gives CASSSSGQADTQYF. The variable domain in full, with the rest retrieved from reference TRBV7-3 and TRBJ2-3, is GAGVSQTPSNKVTEKGKYVELRCDPISGHTALYWYRQSLGQGPEFLIYFQGTGAADDSGLPNDRFFAVRPEGSVSTLKIQRTERGDSAVYLCASSSSGQADTQYFGPGTRLTVL.

This clone was recorded only once. The chain links TRBV7-2 to TRBJ2-4, with 10 bases fitting TRBD1. There are 14 residues in the CDR3. Trimming cost V 5 bases and J 10 bases; bases outside gene matches: 8. The germline CDR1 and CDR2 sequences are SGHTA and FQGNSA. CDR3 protein: CASSVTGGSGIQYF. CDR3 sequence (DNA): TGTGCCAGCAGCGTGACAGGGGGCAGTGGTATTCAGTACTTC.

This rearrangement joins TRBV20-1 to TRBJ2-1; possible D gene TRBD1, 5 bases. This CDR3 region has 10 residues. Germline V CDR1 and CDR2: DFQATT, SNEGSKA (reference sequence). Deletions cut 7 bases from V and 7 bases from J, with 8 bases between. CDR3 protein: CSGGRNEQFF. CDR3 DNA: TGCAGTGGGGGCCGGAATGAGCAGTTCTTC.

This clone was found a few times. This chain uses TRBV29-1 with TRBJ1-1, with a possible D match to TRBD1 (6 bases). Trimming removed 2 bases from V and 1 base from J, with 8 bases in between. Germline-derived CDR1 and CDR2 are SQVTM and ANQGSEA. This CDR3 contains 13 residues. CDR3 protein: CSVERGSNTEAFF. DNA for the CDR3: TGCAGCGTTGAAAGGGGGTCGAACACTGAAGCTTTCTTT.

This clone has a single count. The chain has TRBV2 and TRBJ2-2, with a possible D match to TRBD1 (6 bases). Trimming took 3 bases from V and 6 from J, leaving 11 bases between them. The V gene's germline CDR1 is SNHLY and CDR2 FYNNEI. This CDR3 is 14 amino acids long. DNA for the CDR3: TGTGCCAGCAGTGAGGCAGGGGCCGCCGGGGAGCTGTTTTTT. Translated, it gives CASSEAGAAGELFF.

The chain carries TRBV5-1 and TRBJ2-5; D perhaps matches TRBD2 (6 bases). V was shortened by 6 bases and J by 5 bases, with 20 bases between the two germline ends. The CDR3 is made up of 15 amino acids. The germline CDR1 and CDR2 sequences are SGHRS and YFSETQ. This chain's CDR3 is CASMLMGGAGETQYF. The DNA of the CDR3 is TGCGCCAGCATGCTTATGGGCGGGGCTGGGGAGACCCAGTACTTC.

This rearrangement joins TRBV7-9 to TRBJ2-1; D gene ambiguous. CDR1 is SEHNR, CDR2 FQNEAQ, per germline (reference sequence). The length of the CDR3 is 15 residues. The germline V and J ends were trimmed by 4 bases and 0 bases, with 10 bases remaining between them. The CDR3 region has the DNA TGTGCCAGCAGCTCCTATCTAAGCTCCTACAATGAGCAGTTCTTC. It codes for CASSSYLSSYNEQFF.

The V call is TRBV12-5, the J call TRBJ2-2, with 7 bases identical to TRBD1. The length of the CDR3 is 16 residues. Germline CDR1 reads LGHNT; CDR2 reads FRNRAP. V dropped 3 bases and J dropped 1; count of bases not matched to a gene: 5. The CDR3 coding sequence is TGTGCTAGTGGTTTATTTCGACAGGGGAACACCGGGGAGCTGTTTTTT. Translated: CASGLFRQGNTGELFF.

This chain joins TRBV4-1 and TRBJ2-7, with 8 bases that match TRBD1. Germline trimming cut 1 base from V and 9 bases from J; bases unmatched to any gene: 14. Germline CDR1 MGHRA, CDR2 YSYEKL. This CDR3 is 16 amino acids long. Here the CDR3 reads CASSQALAGGASGQYF. DNA for the CDR3: TGCGCCAGCAGCCAAGCTTTGGCAGGGGGCGCTTCAGGGCAGTACTTC.

The chain joins TRBV4-3 to TRBJ2-3; 11 nucleotides align to TRBD2. Germline CDR1 and CDR2: LGHNA and YSLEER. J gave up 6 bases and V 4 bases, and 12 bases lay outside the gene matches. The CDR3 spans 17 residues. CDR3 coding DNA: TGCGCCAGCAGCCCAACTTTAGCGGGGGGGGCCTGGGATACGCAGTATTTT. Its protein is CASSPTLAGGAWDTQYF.

This sequence joins TRBV14 and TRBJ2-1, with D perhaps matching TRBD1 (5 bases). Between the trimmed V and J ends, which lost 7 bases and 2 bases, there was a span of 15 bases. The CDR3 is 15 amino acids. Germline V CDR1 and CDR2: SGHDN, FVKESK. For the CDR3, the DNA is TGTGCCAGCACCCAGGGTTGGGGCCCCTACAATGAGCAGTTCTTC. Its translation: CASTQGWGPYNEQFF.

The CDR3 DNA reads as TGCGCCAGCAGACCCGGGGGATCCTATAATTCACCCCTCCACTTT. This translates into CASRPGGSYNSPLHF. This chain links TRBV4-1 with TRBJ1-6, with D maybe TRBD1 (5 bases). Germline V gene sequence: CDR1 MGHRA, CDR2 YSYEKL. The germline V and J ends were trimmed by 6 bases and 1 base, with 10 bases remaining between them. CDR3 length equals 15 residues.

This chain connects TRBV5-4 to TRBJ1-2, with D possibly TRBD1 on 6 matching bases. Germline-derived CDR1 and CDR2 are SGHNT and YYREEE (reference sequence). The CDR3 spans 17 residues. V was cut by 9 bases and J by 2 bases, with 26 bases left in between. The CDR3 here is CAIPGGGAFRSNYGYTF. The CDR3 bases are TGTGCCATCCCGGGGGGGGGCGCGTTCCGTTCCAACTATGGCTACACCTTC.

V usage is TRBV7-3 and J usage is TRBJ2-5, with 8 bases aligning to TRBD1. The CDR3 has 15 amino acids. The germline V gene has CDR1 SGHTA and CDR2 FQGTGA. The ends lost 5 bases at V and 5 bases at J; junction bases unmatched: 10. CDR3 nucleotide sequence: TGTGCCAGCAGCAAGGGCAGGGGGCAGGGGGAGACCCAGTACTTC. This encodes CASSKGRGQGETQYF. The entire variable domain, with the rest obtained from reference TRBV7-3 and TRBJ2-5, is as follows: GAGVSQTPSNKVTEKGKYVELRCDPISGHTALYWYRQSLGQGPEFLIYFQGTGAADDSGLPNDRFFAVRPEGSVSTLKIQRTERGDSAVYLCASSKGRGQGETQYFGPGTRLLVL.

The chain combines TRBV29-1 with TRBJ2-5; tentatively, D is TRBD2 (5 bases). Germline V gene sequence: CDR1 SQVTM, CDR2 ANQGSEA. The CDR3 consists of 11 residues. V lost 6 bases to trimming and J lost 4 bases, with 9 bases between them. CDR3 DNA sequence: TGCAGCGTCGGAGAGGGAGAGACCCAGTACTTC. This translates into CSVGEGETQYF.